What follows is one T cell receptor beta chain and its context. The data were taken from a study of control samples from healthy donors and cancer patients. The data were produced by immunoSEQ multiplex PCR, yet TCRdb's version contains in-frame clones alone and is incomplete. The profile shows more than 95,000 clones, 85% to 90% of them singletons. The V gene's germline CDR1 is MGHRA and CDR2 YSYEKL. The CDR3 loop spans 13 amino acids. Trimming removed 0 bases at V and 8 bases at J, with 8 bases between. The gene calls are TRBV4-1 and TRBJ2-1; D remains unclear. The sequence was obtained from a woman aged 50 to 65 with colorectal cancer. Material for sequencing was PBMCs. The CDR3 region is CASSQDLSYEQFF. CDR3 in DNA: TGCGCCAGCAGCCAAGATCTGAGCTATGAGCAGTTCTTC.